This T cell receptor beta chain was obtained from a study of T cell responses to AZD1222 COVID-19 vaccine. Study-wide background: It was second doses at about 4 or about 12 weeks that were pooled. Study conclusions and caveats: Mostly white British, mostly female donors; authors suggested clonal diversity may be underestimated. Two AZD1222 doses significantly raised spike-specific TCR breadth and depth over controls.

Germline trimming cut 3 bases from V and 3 bases from J; bases unmatched to any gene: 6. The CDR3 totals 15 residues. Germline V gives CDR1 MRHNA, CDR2 SNTAGT. Assay used: immunoSEQ multiplex PCR; TCRdb lists only in-frame clones, some missing. There are about 160,000 clones in the sample; 94% occur only once, and roughly 1.2% lies in the top ten. A word on this clone: Its antigen is not identified.

The gene calls are TRBV6-4 and TRBJ2-3; 7 bases align to TRBD1. The material was peripheral blood, obtained on day 0 of AZD1222 vaccination. This TCR was recovered from an adult in good health. CDR3 sequence (DNA): TGTGCCAGCAGTGATGGCGAGACAGGGACAGATACGCAGTATTTT. Translation gives CASSDGETGTDTQYF.